This is a list of T cell receptor beta chains from one sample in a study of T cell responses to AZD1222 COVID-19 vaccine. The data were produced by immunoSEQ multiplex PCR, yet TCRdb's version contains in-frame clones alone and is incomplete. The sample has around 190,000 clones; approximately 89% are singletons. This specimen consisted of peripheral blood, obtained 28 days after the second AZD1222 dose. All receptors come from an adult who received the AZD1222 COVID-19 vaccine. The CDR3 runs from the conserved cysteine through the conserved F or W. A D gene is named only where the DNA matches it firmly. Clone size is stated in some rows and not others, as once, few, many or a class when expanded.

D gene: -; J gene: TRBJ2-3; CDR3 length: 15; V gene: TRBV11-3; clone size: -; CDR3 DNA: TGTGCCAGCAGCCATGGGTCGGGTTCCACAGATACGCAGTATTTT; CDR3 protein: CASSHGSGSTDTQYF
D gene: -; J gene: TRBJ1-6; CDR3 length: 15; V gene: TRBV27; clone size: once; CDR3 DNA: TGTGCCAGCAGTCTCCGGCCGGTTTCTAATTCACCCCTCCACTTT; CDR3 protein: CASSLRPVSNSPLHF
D gene: TRBD1; J gene: TRBJ2-7; CDR3 length: 14; V gene: TRBV19; clone size: -; CDR3 DNA: TGTGCCAGTAGAAGACAGGGGGGATATACCGAGCAGTACTTC; CDR3 protein: CASRRQGGYTEQYF
D gene: -; J gene: TRBJ1-3; CDR3 length: 15; V gene: TRBV5-6; clone size: -; CDR3 DNA: TGTGCCAGCAGCCGAGGACACGTCTCTGGAAACACCATATATTTT; CDR3 protein: CASSRGHVSGNTIYF
D gene: -; J gene: TRBJ1-1; CDR3 length: 13; V gene: TRBV3-1/TRBV3-2; clone size: -; CDR3 DNA: TGTGCCAGCACCCGAGGAGAAAACACTGAAGCTTTCTTT; CDR3 protein: CASTRGENTEAFF
D gene: TRBD2; J gene: TRBJ2-5; CDR3 length: 16; V gene: TRBV2; clone size: -; CDR3 DNA: TGTGCCAGCAGCCGAACTAGCGGGAGGGCCCAAGAGACCCAGTACTTC; CDR3 protein: CASSRTSGRAQETQYF
D gene: TRBD1; J gene: TRBJ1-1; CDR3 length: 14; V gene: TRBV19; clone size: -; CDR3 DNA: TGTGCCAGTAAGACCGGGACAGGGATCACTGAAGCTTTCTTT; CDR3 protein: CASKTGTGITEAFF
D gene: -; J gene: TRBJ2-2; CDR3 length: 15; V gene: TRBV7-8; clone size: -; CDR3 DNA: TGTGCCAGCAGCTTAGCAGGGGCGCGGATCGGGGAGCTGTTTTTT; CDR3 protein: CASSLAGARIGELFF
D gene: -; J gene: TRBJ1-6; CDR3 length: 14; V gene: TRBV5-6; clone size: -; CDR3 DNA: TGTGCCAGCAGCTTGCGGGGTGGTAATTCACCCCTCCACTTT; CDR3 protein: CASSLRGGNSPLHF
D gene: -; J gene: TRBJ1-5; CDR3 length: 13; V gene: TRBV6-5; clone size: -; CDR3 DNA: TGTGCCAGCAGTTACCGCGGCAATCAGCCCCAGCATTTT; CDR3 protein: CASSYRGNQPQHF
D gene: -; J gene: TRBJ2-2; CDR3 length: 12; V gene: TRBV30; clone size: -; CDR3 DNA: TGTGCCTATGCTTGGGGTACCGGGGAGCTGTTTTTT; CDR3 protein: CAYAWGTGELFF
D gene: -; J gene: TRBJ1-2; CDR3 length: 15; V gene: TRBV4-1; clone size: -; CDR3 DNA: TGCGCCAGCAGCTCCGTTGTAAGGGAAGCGTTTGGCTACACCTTC; CDR3 protein: CASSSVVREAFGYTF
D gene: -; J gene: TRBJ2-7; CDR3 length: 11; V gene: TRBV19; clone size: -; CDR3 DNA: TGTGCCAGTAAAAGTACGCACGAGCAGTACTTC; CDR3 protein: CASKSTHEQYF
D gene: -; J gene: TRBJ1-5; CDR3 length: 15; V gene: TRBV19; clone size: -; CDR3 DNA: TGTGCCAGTAGTATATTGGGAGCGGGCAATCAGCCCCAGCATTTT; CDR3 protein: CASSILGAGNQPQHF
D gene: -; J gene: TRBJ1-1; CDR3 length: 15; V gene: TRBV18; clone size: -; CDR3 DNA: TGTGCCAGCTCACCACCGGTGGGAGAGAACACTGAAGCTTTCTTT; CDR3 protein: CASSPPVGENTEAFF
D gene: TRBD1; J gene: TRBJ1-1; CDR3 length: 15; V gene: TRBV29-1; clone size: -; CDR3 DNA: TGCAGCGTTGGGGACAGGTACTCGGGGAACACTGAAGCTTTCTTT; CDR3 protein: CSVGDRYSGNTEAFF
D gene: TRBD1; J gene: TRBJ2-7; CDR3 length: 15; V gene: TRBV6-2/TRBV6-3; clone size: -; CDR3 DNA: TGTGCCAGCAGTACACAGGGGGCCCGGTTGAACGAGCAGTACTTC; CDR3 protein: CASSTQGARLNEQYF